This T cell receptor (beta chain) was sequenced for a study of T cells after posttransplantation cyclophosphamide. Study-level results: Donor-recipient repertoire similarity was low at 1-2 months, rising over year one. After PTCy, TRB diversity resembled that of CNI/methotrexate controls.

Repertoires were generated with immunoSEQ multiplex PCR, while TCRdb's copy carries only in-frame clones and drops some. The sample contains more than 1,200 clones, about 78% of which appear only once. Regarding this clone: Its antigen is unknown.

With 1 base removed from V and 1 base from J, the gap between germline ends came to 4 bases. The CDR3 runs to 14 residues. Germline CDR1 and CDR2: SGHTA and FQGNSA. Busulfan-fludarabine conditioning, marrow transplant, and cyclophosphamide on days +3 and +4 were administered. Sample: PBMCs, taken 210 to 250 days after allogeneic stem cell transplant with posttransplant cyclophosphamide. This chain uses TRBV7-2 with TRBJ2-2; D remains ambiguous. This sequence originates from a female patient in her 60s who received an allogeneic stem cell transplant from an unrelated donor, was CMV-positive, and had acute GVHD only. Some T cells could come from the graft donor. The CDR3 region is CASSLGGNTGELFF. CDR3 sequence (DNA): TGTGCCAGCAGCTTAGGCGGGAACACCGGGGAGCTGTTTTTT.